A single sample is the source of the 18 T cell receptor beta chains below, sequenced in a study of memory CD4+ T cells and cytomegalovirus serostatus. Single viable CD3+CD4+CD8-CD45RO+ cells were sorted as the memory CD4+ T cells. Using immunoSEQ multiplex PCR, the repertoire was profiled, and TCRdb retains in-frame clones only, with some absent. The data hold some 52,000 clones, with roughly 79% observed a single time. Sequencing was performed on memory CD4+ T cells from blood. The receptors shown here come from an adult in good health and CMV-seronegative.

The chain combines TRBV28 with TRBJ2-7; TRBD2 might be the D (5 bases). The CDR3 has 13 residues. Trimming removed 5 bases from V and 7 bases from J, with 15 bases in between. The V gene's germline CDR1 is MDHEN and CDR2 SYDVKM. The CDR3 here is CASSPYNTGEQYF. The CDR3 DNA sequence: TGTGCCAGCAGTCCGTATAACACGGGGGAGCAGTACTTC.

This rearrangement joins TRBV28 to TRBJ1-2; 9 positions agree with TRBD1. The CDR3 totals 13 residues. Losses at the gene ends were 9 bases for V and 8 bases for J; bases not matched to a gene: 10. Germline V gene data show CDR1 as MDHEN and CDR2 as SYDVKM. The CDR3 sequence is CASLIRQGGGYTF. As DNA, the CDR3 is TGTGCCAGTCTCATACGACAGGGGGGAGGCTACACCTTC.

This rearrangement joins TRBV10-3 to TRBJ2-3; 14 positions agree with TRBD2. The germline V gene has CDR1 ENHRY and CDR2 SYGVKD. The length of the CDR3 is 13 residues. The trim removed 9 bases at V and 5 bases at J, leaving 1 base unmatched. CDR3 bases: TGTGCCATAGGACTAGCGGGAGGAGATACGCAGTATTTT. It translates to CAIGLAGGDTQYF.

In DNA form, the CDR3 reads TGTGCCAGCAGTGCCTACTGGGAGACTAATGAAAAACTGTTTTTT. Translated, it gives CASSAYWETNEKLFF. The chain combines TRBV2 with TRBJ1-4; D is ambiguous. The germline V gene has CDR1 SNHLY and CDR2 FYNNEI. This CDR3 spans 15 amino acids. Trimming took 4 bases from V and 2 from J, leaving 11 bases between them.

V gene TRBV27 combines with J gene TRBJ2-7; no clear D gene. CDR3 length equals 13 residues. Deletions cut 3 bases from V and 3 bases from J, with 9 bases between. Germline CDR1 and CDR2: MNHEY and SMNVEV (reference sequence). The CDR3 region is CASSFNIDYEQYF. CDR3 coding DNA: TGTGCCAGCAGTTTCAACATAGACTACGAGCAGTACTTC.

The CDR3 sequence is CASSLASGRAYEQYF. CDR3 bases: TGCGCCAGCAGCTTGGCTAGCGGGAGGGCCTACGAGCAGTACTTC. The V gene is TRBV5-1, the J gene TRBJ2-7; TRBD2 matches at 12 bases. CDR1 is SGHRS, CDR2 YFSETQ, per germline. The CDR3 is 15 residues long. Trimming removed 0 bases from V and 2 bases from J; junction bases left unmatched: 0.

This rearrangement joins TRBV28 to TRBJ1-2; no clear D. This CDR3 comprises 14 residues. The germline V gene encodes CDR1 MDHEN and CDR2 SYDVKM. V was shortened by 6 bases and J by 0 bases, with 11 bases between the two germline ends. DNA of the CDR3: TGTGCCAGCAGGGGCCGCGGAGCTAACTATGGCTACACCTTC. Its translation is CASRGRGANYGYTF.

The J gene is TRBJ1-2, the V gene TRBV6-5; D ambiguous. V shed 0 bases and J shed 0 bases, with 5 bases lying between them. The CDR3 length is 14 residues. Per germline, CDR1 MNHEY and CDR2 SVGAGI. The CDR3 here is CASSYSGTNYGYTF. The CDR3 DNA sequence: TGTGCCAGCAGTTACTCCGGGACTAACTATGGCTACACCTTC.

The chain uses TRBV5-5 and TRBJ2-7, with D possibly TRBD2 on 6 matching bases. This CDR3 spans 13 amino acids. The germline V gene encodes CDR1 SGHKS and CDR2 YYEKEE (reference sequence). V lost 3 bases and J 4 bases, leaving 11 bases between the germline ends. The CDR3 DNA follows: TGTGCCAGCAGCTATTGGGGGACTTACGAGCAGTACTTC. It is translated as CASSYWGTYEQYF. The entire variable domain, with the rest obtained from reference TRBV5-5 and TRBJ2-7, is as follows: DAGVTQSPTHLIKTRGQQVTLRCSPISGHKSVSWYQQVLGQGPQFIFQYYEKEERGRGNFPDRFSARQFPNYSSELNVNALLLGDSALYLCASSYWGTYEQYFGPGTRLTVT.

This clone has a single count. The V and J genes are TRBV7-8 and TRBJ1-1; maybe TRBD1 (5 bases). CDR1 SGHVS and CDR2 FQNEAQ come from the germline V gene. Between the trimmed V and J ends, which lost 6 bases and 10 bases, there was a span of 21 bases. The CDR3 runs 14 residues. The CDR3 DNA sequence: TGTGCCAGCAGACCCGCCGAGGAGGGGCGGGGAGCTTTCTTT. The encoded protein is CASRPAEEGRGAFF.

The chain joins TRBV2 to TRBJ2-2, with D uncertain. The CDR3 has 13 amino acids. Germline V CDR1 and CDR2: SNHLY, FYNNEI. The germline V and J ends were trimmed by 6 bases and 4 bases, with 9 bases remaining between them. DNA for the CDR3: TGTGCCAGCAGGCCGGGTCCCACCGGGGAGCTGTTTTTT. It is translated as CASRPGPTGELFF.

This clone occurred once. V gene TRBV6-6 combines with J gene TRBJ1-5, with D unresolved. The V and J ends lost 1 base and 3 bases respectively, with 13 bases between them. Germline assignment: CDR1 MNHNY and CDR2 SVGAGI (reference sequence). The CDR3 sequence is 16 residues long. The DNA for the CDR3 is TGTGCCAGCAGTTACTTACGTAGCCAGCTCAATCAGCCCCAGCATTTT. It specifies CASSYLRSQLNQPQHF.

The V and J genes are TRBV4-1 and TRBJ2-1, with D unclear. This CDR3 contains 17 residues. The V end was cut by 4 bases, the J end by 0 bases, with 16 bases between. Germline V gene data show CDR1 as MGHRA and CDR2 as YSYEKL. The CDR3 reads CASSRLTSSGSYNEQFF. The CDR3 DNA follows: TGCGCCAGCAGCCGCCTCACTTCATCGGGCTCCTACAATGAGCAGTTCTTC.

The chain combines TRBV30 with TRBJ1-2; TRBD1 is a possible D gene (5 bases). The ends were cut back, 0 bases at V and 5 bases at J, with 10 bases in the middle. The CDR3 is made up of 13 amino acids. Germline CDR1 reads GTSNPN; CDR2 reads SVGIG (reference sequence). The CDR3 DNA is TGTGCCTGGAGTGTCCAGGGTGGATATGGCTACACCTTC. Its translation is CAWSVQGGYGYTF.

The CDR3 spells CASSRLPGTPPLEQYF. In DNA form, the CDR3 reads TGTGCCAGCAGCCGACTCCCCGGGACTCCTCCCCTCGAGCAGTACTTC. The J gene is TRBJ2-7, the V gene TRBV7-3, with D perhaps TRBD2 (6 bases). Trimming removed 5 bases from V and 6 bases from J, with 23 bases in between. Germline CDR1 and CDR2: SGHTA and FQGTGA. The CDR3 has 16 amino acids.

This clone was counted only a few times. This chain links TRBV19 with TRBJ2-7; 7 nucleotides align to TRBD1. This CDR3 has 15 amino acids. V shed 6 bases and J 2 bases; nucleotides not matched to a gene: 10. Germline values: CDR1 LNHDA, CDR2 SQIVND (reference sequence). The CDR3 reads CASSPTQTGPYEQYF. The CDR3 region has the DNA TGTGCCAGTAGCCCCACTCAGACAGGGCCCTACGAGCAGTACTTC.

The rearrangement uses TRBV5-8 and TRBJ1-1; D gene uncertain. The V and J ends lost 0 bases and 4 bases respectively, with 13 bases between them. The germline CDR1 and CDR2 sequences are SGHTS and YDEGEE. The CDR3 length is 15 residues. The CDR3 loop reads CASSLGIQWSTEAFF. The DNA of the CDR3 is TGTGCCAGCAGCTTGGGGATTCAATGGAGCACTGAAGCTTTCTTT.

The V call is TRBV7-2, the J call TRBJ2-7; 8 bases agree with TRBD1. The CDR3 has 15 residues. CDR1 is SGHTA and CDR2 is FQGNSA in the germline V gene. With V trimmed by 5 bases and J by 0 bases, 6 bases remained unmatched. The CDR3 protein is CASSARTGSSYEQYF. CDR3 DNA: TGTGCCAGCAGCGCCCGGACAGGGAGCTCCTACGAGCAGTACTTC.